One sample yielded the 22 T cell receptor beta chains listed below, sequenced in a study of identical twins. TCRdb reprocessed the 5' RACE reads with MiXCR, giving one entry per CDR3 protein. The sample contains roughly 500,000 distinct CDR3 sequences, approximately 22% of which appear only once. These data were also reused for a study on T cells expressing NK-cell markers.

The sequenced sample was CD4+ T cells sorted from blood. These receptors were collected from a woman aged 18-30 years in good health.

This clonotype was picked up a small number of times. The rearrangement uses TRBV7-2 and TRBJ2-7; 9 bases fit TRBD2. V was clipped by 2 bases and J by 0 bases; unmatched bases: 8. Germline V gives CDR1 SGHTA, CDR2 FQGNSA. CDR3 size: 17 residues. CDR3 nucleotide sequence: TGTGCCAGCAGCTTAAATGGAGCGGGAGGCCCCTCCTACGAGCAGTACTTC. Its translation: CASSLNGAGGPSYEQYF.

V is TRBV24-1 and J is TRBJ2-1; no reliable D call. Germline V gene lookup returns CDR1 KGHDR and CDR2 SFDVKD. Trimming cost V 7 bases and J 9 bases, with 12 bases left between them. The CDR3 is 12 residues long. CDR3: CATSIRSGEQFF. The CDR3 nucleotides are TGTGCCACCAGCATCAGATCGGGTGAGCAGTTCTTC.

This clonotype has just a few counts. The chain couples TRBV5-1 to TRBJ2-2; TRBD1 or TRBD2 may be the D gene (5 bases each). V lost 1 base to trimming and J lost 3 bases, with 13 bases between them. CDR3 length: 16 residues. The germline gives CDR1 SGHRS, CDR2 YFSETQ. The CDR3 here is CASSLFQLGDTGELFF. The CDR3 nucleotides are TGCGCCAGCAGCTTGTTTCAATTGGGGGACACCGGGGAGCTGTTTTTT.

CDR3 nucleotide sequence: TGTGCCAGCTCAAACCCCGGGACAGGGCCCTACGAGCAGTACTTC. Its protein is CASSNPGTGPYEQYF. The chain joins TRBV18 to TRBJ2-7; 9 bases are a match to TRBD1. The V segment lost 5 bases and the J segment 2 bases; nucleotides outside the gene matches: 7. The CDR3 is made up of 15 amino acids. Germline V gene lookup returns CDR1 KGHSH and CDR2 LQKENI.

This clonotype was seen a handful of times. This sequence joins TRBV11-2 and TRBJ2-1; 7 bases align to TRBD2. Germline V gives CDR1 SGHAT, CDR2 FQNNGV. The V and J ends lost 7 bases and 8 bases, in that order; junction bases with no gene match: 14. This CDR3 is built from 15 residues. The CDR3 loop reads CASTPGRERSYEQFF. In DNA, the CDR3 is TGTGCCAGCACCCCGGGGAGGGAGCGTTCTTATGAGCAGTTCTTC.

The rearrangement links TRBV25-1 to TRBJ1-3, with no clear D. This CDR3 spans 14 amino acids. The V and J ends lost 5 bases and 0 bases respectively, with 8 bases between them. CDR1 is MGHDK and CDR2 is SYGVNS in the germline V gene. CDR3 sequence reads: CASSSGYSGNTIYF. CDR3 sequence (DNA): TGTGCCAGCAGTAGCGGATACTCTGGAAACACCATATATTTT.

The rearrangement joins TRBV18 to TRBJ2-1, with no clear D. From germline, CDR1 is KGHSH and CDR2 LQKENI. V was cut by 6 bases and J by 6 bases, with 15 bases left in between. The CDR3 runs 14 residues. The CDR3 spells CASSPPRLANEQFF. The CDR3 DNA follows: TGTGCCAGCTCGCCCCCTAGGCTTGCCAATGAGCAGTTCTTC.

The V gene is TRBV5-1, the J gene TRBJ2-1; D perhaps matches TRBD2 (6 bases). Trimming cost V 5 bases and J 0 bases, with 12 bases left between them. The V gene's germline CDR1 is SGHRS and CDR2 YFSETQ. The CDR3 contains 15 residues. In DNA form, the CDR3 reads TGCGCCAGCAGACACGCGGGGAGCTCCTACAATGAGCAGTTCTTC. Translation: CASRHAGSSYNEQFF.

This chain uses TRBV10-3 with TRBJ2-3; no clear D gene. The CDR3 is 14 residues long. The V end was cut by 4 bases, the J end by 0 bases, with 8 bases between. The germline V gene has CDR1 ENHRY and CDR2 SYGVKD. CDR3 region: CAISVSFSTDTQYF. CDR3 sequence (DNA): TGTGCCATCAGTGTTAGTTTTAGCACAGATACGCAGTATTTT.

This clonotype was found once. CDR3 region: CASSLTAERGTGELFF. In DNA, the CDR3 is TGTGCCAGCAGCTTAACGGCGGAGAGGGGCACCGGGGAGCTGTTTTTT. The chain couples TRBV7-2 to TRBJ2-2; the D gene could be TRBD1 or TRBD2 (5 bases each). Germline V gene data show CDR1 as SGHTA and CDR2 as FQGNSA. V lost 2 bases to trimming and J lost 4 bases, with 14 bases between them. CDR3 length: 16 amino acids.

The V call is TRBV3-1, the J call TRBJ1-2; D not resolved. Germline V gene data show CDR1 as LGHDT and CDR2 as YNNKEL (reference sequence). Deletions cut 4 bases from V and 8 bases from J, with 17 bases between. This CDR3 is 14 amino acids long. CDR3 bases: TGTGCCAGCAGCCTACCGTCCACAGTGGGGGGCTACACCTTC. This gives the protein CASSLPSTVGGYTF.

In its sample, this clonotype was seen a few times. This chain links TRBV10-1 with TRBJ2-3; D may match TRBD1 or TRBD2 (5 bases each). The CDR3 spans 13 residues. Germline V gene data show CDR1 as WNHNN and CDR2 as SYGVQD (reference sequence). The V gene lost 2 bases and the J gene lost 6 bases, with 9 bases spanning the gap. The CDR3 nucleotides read TGCGCCAGCAGTGAGATGGGACGGGATACGCAGTATTTT. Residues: CASSEMGRDTQYF.

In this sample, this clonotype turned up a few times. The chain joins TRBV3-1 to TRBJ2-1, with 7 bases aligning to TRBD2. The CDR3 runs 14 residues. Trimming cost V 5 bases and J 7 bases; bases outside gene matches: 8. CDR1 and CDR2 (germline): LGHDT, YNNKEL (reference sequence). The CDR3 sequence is CASSTRTRTNEQFF. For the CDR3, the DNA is TGTGCCAGCAGCACGCGGACTAGGACGAATGAGCAGTTCTTC.

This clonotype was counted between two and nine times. The CDR3 DNA is TGTGCCAGCAGTTACTCCTGGGGCGCCGGCGGGGAGCTGTTTTTT. This sequence encodes CASSYSWGAGGELFF. This rearrangement joins TRBV6-5 to TRBJ2-2; tentatively, D is TRBD1 (5 bases). Trimming pared 0 bases from V and 7 bases from J, leaving 12 bases between. Germline CDR1 is MNHEY and CDR2 is SVGAGI. This CDR3 has 15 residues.

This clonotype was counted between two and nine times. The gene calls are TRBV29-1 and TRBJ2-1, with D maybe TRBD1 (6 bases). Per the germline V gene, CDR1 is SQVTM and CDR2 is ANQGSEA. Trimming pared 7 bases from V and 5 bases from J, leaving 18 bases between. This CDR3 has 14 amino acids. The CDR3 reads CSARQGLFNNEQFF. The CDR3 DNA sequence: TGCAGCGCCCGCCAGGGGTTGTTCAACAATGAGCAGTTCTTC.

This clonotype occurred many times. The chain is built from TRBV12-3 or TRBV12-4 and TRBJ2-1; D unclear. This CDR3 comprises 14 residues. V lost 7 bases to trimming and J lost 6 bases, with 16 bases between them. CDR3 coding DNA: TGTGCCAGCACCGAGGACCATTTTAGCAATGAGCAGTTCTTC. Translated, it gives CASTEDHFSNEQFF.

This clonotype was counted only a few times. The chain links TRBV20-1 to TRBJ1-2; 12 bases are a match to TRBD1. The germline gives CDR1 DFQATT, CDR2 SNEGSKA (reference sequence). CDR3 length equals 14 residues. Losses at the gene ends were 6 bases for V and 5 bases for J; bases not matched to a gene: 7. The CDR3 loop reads CSATGQGAGYGYTF. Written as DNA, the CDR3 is TGCAGTGCAACGGGACAGGGGGCTGGGTATGGCTACACCTTC.

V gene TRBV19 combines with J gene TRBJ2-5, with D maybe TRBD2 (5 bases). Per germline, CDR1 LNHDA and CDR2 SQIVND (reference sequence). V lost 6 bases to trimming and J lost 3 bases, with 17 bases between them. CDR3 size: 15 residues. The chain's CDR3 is CASSDIAGGEETQYF. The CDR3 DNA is TGTGCCAGTAGCGACATTGCGGGTGGGGAAGAGACCCAGTACTTC.

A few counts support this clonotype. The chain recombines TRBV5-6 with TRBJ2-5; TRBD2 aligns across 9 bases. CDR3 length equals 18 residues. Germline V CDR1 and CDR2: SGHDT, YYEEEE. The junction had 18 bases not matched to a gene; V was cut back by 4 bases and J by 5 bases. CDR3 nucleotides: TGTGCCAGCAGCCTGGAGGTTGCAGCGGGGGGAGCGGCGGAGACCCAGTACTTC. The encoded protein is CASSLEVAAGGAAETQYF. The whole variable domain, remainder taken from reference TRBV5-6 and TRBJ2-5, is DAGVTQSPTHLIKTRGQQVTLRCSPKSGHDTVSWYQQALGQGPQFIFQYYEEEERQRGNFPDRFSGHQFPNYSSELNVNALLLGDSALYLCASSLEVAAGGAAETQYFGPGTRLLVL.

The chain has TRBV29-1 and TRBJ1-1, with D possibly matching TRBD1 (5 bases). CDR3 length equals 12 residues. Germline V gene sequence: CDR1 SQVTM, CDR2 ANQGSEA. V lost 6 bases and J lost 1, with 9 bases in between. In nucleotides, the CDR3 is TGCAGCGTGGACATAAAGAACACTGAAGCTTTCTTT. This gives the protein CSVDIKNTEAFF.

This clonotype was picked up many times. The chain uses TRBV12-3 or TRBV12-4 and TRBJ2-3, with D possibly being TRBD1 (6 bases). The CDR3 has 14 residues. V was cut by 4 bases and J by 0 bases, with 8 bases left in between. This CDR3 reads CASSWGHSTDTQYF. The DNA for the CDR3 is TGTGCCAGCAGTTGGGGACATAGCACAGATACGCAGTATTTT.

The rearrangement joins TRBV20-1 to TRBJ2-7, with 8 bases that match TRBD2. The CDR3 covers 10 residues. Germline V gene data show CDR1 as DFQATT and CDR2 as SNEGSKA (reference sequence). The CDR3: CIGSGARVYF. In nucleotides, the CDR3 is TGCATTGGTAGCGGGGCACGGGTGTACTTC.